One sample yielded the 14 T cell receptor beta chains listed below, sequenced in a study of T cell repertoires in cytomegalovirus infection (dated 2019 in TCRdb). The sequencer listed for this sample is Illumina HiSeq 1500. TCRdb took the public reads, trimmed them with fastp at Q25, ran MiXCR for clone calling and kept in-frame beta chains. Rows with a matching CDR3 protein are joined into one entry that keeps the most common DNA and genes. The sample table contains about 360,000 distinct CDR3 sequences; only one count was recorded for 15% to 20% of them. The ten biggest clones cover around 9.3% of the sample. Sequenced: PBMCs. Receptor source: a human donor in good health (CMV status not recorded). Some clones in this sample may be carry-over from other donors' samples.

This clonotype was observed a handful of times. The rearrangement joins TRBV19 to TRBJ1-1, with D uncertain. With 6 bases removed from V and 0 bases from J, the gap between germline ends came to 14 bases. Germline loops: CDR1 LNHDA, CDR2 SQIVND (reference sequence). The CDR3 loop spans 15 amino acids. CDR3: CASSPGSSMNTEAFF. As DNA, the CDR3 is TGTGCCAGTAGCCCGGGCAGTTCTATGAACACTGAAGCTTTCTTT.

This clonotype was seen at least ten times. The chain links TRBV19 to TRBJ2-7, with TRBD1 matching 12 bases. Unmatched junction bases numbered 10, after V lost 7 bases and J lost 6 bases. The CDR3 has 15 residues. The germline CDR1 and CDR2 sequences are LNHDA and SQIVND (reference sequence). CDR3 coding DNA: TGTGCCAGTACCTCGACCGGGACAGGGGGCATCGAGCAGTACTTC. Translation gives CASTSTGTGGIEQYF.

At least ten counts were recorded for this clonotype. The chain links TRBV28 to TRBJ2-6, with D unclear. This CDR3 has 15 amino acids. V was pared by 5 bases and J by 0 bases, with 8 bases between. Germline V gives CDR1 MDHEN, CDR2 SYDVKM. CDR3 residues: CASSLTPSGANVLTF. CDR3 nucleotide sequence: TGTGCCAGCAGTCTAACACCCTCTGGGGCCAACGTCCTGACTTTC.

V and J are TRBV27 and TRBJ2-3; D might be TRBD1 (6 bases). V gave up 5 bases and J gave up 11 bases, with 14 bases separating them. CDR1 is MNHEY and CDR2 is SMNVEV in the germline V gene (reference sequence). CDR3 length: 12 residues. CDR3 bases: TGTGCCAGCAGTCGTTACAGGGACGTGCAGTATTTT. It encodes CASSRYRDVQYF.

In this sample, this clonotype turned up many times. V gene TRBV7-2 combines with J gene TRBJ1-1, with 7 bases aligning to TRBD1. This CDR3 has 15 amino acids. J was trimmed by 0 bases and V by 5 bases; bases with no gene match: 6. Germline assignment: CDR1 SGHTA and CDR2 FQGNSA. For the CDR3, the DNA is TGTGCCAGCAGCACCCGGACAGGACTGAACACTGAAGCTTTCTTT. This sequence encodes CASSTRTGLNTEAFF.

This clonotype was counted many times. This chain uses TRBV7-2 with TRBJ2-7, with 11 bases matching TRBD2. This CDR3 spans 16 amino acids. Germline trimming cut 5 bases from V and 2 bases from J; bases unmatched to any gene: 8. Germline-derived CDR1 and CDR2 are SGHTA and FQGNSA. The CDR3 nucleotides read TGTGCCAGCAGCGGAGGACTAGCGGGCCTCCCCTACGAGCAGTACTTC. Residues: CASSGGLAGLPYEQYF. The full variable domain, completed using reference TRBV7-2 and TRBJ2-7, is GAGVSQSPSNKVTEKGKDVELRCDPISGHTALYWYRQSLGQGLEFLIYFQGNSAPDKSGLPSDRFSAERTGGSVSTLTIQRTQQEDSAVYLCASSGGLAGLPYEQYFGPGTRLTVT.

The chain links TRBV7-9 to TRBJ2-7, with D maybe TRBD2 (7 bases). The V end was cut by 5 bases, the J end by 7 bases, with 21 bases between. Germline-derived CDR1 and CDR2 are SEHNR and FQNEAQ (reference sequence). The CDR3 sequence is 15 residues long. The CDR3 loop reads CASSPVAGAPWEQYF. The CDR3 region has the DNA TGTGCCAGCAGCCCGGTTGCGGGGGCCCCCTGGGAGCAGTACTTC.

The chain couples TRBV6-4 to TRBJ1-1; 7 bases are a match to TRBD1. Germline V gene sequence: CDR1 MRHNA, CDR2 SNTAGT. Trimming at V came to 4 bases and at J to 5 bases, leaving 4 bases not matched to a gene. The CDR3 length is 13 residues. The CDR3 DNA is TGTGCCAGCAGTGTCACAGGGGCGACTGAAGCTTTCTTT. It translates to CASSVTGATEAFF.

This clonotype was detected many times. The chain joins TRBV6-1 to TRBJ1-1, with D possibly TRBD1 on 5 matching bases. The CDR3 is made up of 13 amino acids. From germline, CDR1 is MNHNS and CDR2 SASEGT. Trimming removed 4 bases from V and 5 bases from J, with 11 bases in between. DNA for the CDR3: TGTGCCAGCAGTGGCTCTGACAGAACTGAAGCTTTCTTT. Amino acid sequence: CASSGSDRTEAFF.

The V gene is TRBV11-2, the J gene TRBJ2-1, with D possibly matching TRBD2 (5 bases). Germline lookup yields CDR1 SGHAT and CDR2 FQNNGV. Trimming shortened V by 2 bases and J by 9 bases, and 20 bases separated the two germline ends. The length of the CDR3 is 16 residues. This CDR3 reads CASSLRFALEGSEQFF. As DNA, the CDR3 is TGTGCCAGCAGCTTACGATTTGCCCTTGAGGGAAGTGAGCAGTTCTTC.

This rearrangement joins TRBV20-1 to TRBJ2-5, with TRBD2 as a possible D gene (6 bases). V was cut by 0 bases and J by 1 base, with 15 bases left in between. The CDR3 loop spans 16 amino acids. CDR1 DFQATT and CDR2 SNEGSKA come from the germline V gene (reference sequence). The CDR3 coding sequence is TGCAGTGCTAGAGATATAGCGGAGACCTTCCAAGAGACCCAGTACTTC. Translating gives CSARDIAETFQETQYF.

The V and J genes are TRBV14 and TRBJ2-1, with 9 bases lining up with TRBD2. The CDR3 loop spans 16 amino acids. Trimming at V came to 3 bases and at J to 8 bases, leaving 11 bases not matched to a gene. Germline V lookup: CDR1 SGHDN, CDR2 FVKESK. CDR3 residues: CASSHRRSSGRDEQFF. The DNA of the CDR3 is TGTGCCAGCAGCCATCGGCGGAGTAGCGGGAGAGATGAGCAGTTCTTC.

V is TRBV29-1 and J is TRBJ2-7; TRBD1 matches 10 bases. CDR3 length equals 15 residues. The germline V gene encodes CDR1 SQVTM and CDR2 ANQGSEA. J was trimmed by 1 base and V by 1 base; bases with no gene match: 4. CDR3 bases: TGCAGCGTTGAAGGGGGACAGGGGAGGTCCTACGAGCAGTACTTC. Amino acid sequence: CSVEGGQGRSYEQYF.

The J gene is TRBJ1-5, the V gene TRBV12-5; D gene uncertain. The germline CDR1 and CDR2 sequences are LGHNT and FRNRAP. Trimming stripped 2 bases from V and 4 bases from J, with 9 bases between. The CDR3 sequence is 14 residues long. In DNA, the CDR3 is TGTGCTAGTGGTTTGCACAGCCCTAATCAGCCCCAGCATTTT. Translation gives CASGLHSPNQPQHF.